Given below is one TCR beta chain in context. Its antigen is as yet unknown. The CDR3 sequence is 15 residues long. Germline loops: CDR1 MNHNY, CDR2 SVGAGI (reference sequence). The ends were cut back, 2 bases at V and 0 bases at J, with 10 bases in the middle. The source of the sample is a study of a mutant IDH1 vaccine in newly diagnosed glioma. For the study at large: There were eight vaccinations for patients, given in weeks 1, 3, 5, 7, 11, 15, 19 and 23. Study-wide points: Shifts in the top peripheral T cell clonotypes seemed unrelated to pseudoprogression.

Time point: week 23, last vaccination. Vaccination comprised doses that each held 300 ug of mutant IDH1 20-mer peptide, plus topical imiquimod. New WHO grade 3 or 4 astrocytomas that were IDH1-mutant and ATRX-lost had been found in donors. This table comes from immunoSEQ multiplex PCR, and its TCRdb copy is limited to in-frame clones, with some not included. The table lists tens of thousands of clones, 75% to 90% of them singletons, with 10% to 15% in the top ten. This sample comprised PBMCs, obtained from a glioma patient whose treatment included an IDH1 peptide vaccine. The sequence was collected from a young man with glioma. The chain is built from TRBV6-6 and TRBJ1-1; the D is unclear. CDR3 bases: TGTGCCAGCAGTTACAGGCCGGCGATGAACACTGAAGCTTTCTTT. It translates to CASSYRPAMNTEAFF.